This T cell receptor beta chain was sequenced in a study of blood T cell repertoires in COVID-19. Background on the study: Donors in the United States, Italy and Spain gave samples during acute or convalescent COVID-19. PBMCs, B-cell-depleted T cells, or T cells were the source of the cDNA or gDNA that made up the material.

Per the original data handling: Scientists estimated how many nucleated cells there were by amplifying reference gene primers. Data came from immunoSEQ multiplex PCR; TCRdb stores just in-frame clones and leaves some out. The D gene and trimming were derived from the DNA, and the V and J assignments and clone size from that table. The repertoire holds fewer than 350,000 clones, with 81% as singletons. CDR3 length: 13 amino acids. The V end lost 4 bases, the J end lost 4 bases, and 11 bases lay between the germline ends. Germline CDR1 is SGHDT and CDR2 is YYEEEE. This receptor was obtained from a woman aged 55-75 years with active or convalescent COVID-19. Sequenced: peripheral blood. J is TRBJ1-1 and V is TRBV5-6; D might be TRBD1 (5 bases). CDR3 DNA: TGTGCCAGCAGCCTAGGACACCGCACTGAAGCTTTCTTT. Translation gives CASSLGHRTEAFF. The whole variable domain, filled in from reference TRBV5-6 and TRBJ1-1, reads DAGVTQSPTHLIKTRGQQVTLRCSPKSGHDTVSWYQQALGQGPQFIFQYYEEEERQRGNFPDRFSGHQFPNYSSELNVNALLLGDSALYLCASSLGHRTEAFFGQGTRLTVV.